Each of the 15 T cell receptor beta chains below was sequenced from the same sample in a study of Graves' ophthalmopathy and Graves' hyperthyroidism. Using RNA transcripts, the TCR beta CDR3 regions were amplified. HTBI primers were employed in first-round RT-PCR, then a second-round multiplex PCR followed. TCRdb processed the multiplex PCR reads anew with MiXCR; each CDR3 protein has one entry. This table holds more than 300,000 distinct CDR3 sequences, approximately 18% found once. Sequenced material: peripheral blood. These receptor sequences come from an adult woman with stable Graves' hyperthyroidism.

In this sample, this clonotype turned up a few times. This chain uses TRBV12-3 or TRBV12-4 with TRBJ2-1; D gene ambiguous. The CDR3 covers 15 residues. V was pared by 3 bases and J by 8 bases, with 17 bases between. CDR3 protein: CASSLVGMDDYEQFF. The CDR3 DNA follows: TGTGCCAGCAGTTTGGTGGGAATGGACGACTATGAGCAGTTCTTC.

In this sample, this clonotype turned up once. This chain uses TRBV7-2 with TRBJ2-5; 8 bases fit TRBD2. V gave up 4 bases and J gave up 3 bases; unmatched junction bases: 10. Germline CDR1 and CDR2: SGHTA and FQGNSA. The CDR3 runs to 16 residues. CDR3 loop: CASSSAGTSEKETQYF. The CDR3 DNA reads as TGTGCCAGCAGCTCTGCCGGGACTAGTGAAAAAGAGACCCAGTACTTC.

Only a few counts were recorded for this clonotype. The rearrangement uses TRBV7-3 and TRBJ2-2; 11 bases agree with TRBD1. Germline V gene data show CDR1 as SGHTA and CDR2 as FQGTGA. The CDR3 spans 19 residues. V lost 4 bases, J lost 6 bases, and 16 bases stayed unmatched. This chain's CDR3 is CASSSSSGTGTGGSGELFF. As DNA, the CDR3 is TGTGCCAGCAGCTCCTCGTCGGGAACTGGGACAGGGGGTTCCGGGGAGCTGTTTTTT.

This clonotype was recorded at least ten times. This rearrangement joins TRBV9 to TRBJ2-2; 8 nucleotides line up with TRBD1. CDR3 length equals 17 residues. From germline, CDR1 is SGDLS and CDR2 YYNGEE. J was trimmed by 0 bases and V by 5 bases; bases with no gene match: 9. CDR3: CASSPRTGSTNTGELFF. The CDR3 DNA reads as TGTGCCAGCAGTCCCCGGACAGGGTCGACGAACACCGGGGAGCTGTTTTTT.

The CDR3 here is CASSLELLPSGYQETQYF. The CDR3 nucleotides read TGCGCCAGCAGCCTAGAACTCCTACCCTCAGGCTACCAAGAGACCCAGTACTTC. The chain recombines TRBV4-3 with TRBJ2-5; D unresolved. CDR3 length equals 18 residues. Between the trimmed V and J ends, which lost 4 bases and 0 bases, there was a span of 21 bases. Germline V gives CDR1 LGHNA, CDR2 YSLEER.

Regarding this clonotype: A much more abundant neighbour one base away suggests this may be a read error. The genes are TRBV14 and TRBJ1-1, with unresolved D. CDR1 and CDR2 (germline): SGHDN, FVKESK. This CDR3 has 15 amino acids. CDR3 DNA: TGTGCCAGCAGCCAAGTAGCCGCGGTCGGCACTGAAGCTTGCTTT. This encodes CASSQVAAVGTEACF.

In its sample, this clonotype was seen many times. The gene calls are TRBV29-1 and TRBJ1-1; D not resolved. The germline CDR1 and CDR2 sequences are SQVTM and ANQGSEA. V was shortened by 5 bases and J by 7 bases, with 11 bases between the two germline ends. The CDR3 totals 11 residues. The CDR3 loop is CSVPRAGEAFF. The CDR3 bases are TGCAGCGTTCCCCGGGCAGGTGAAGCTTTCTTT.

Ten or more counts support this clonotype. This chain connects TRBV20-1 to TRBJ2-6; 7 bases match TRBD1. The CDR3 sequence is 14 residues long. V was clipped by 6 bases and J by 12 bases; unmatched bases: 14. Looked up from germline, CDR1 is DFQATT and CDR2 is SNEGSKA (reference sequence). The CDR3 DNA is TGCAGTGCCAGCCAGGCAGGGGGTAAGGGCGTCCTGACTTTC. Amino acid sequence: CSASQAGGKGVLTF.

This clonotype was seen ten or more times. J is TRBJ2-7 and V is TRBV2; 7 nucleotides match TRBD1. Germline V lookup: CDR1 SNHLY, CDR2 FYNNEI. The ends lost 6 bases at V and 4 bases at J; junction bases unmatched: 12. This CDR3 comprises 15 residues. The CDR3 spells CASRPYRGGEYEQYF. The CDR3 nucleotides read TGTGCCAGCAGACCCTACAGGGGCGGAGAATACGAGCAGTACTTC.

This clonotype was observed many times. J is TRBJ2-7 and V is TRBV28; D call uncertain. This CDR3 region has 12 residues. The germline V gene encodes CDR1 MDHEN and CDR2 SYDVKM. V lost 5 bases, J lost 6 bases, and 11 bases lay in between. Here the CDR3 reads CASSIRVGEQYF. In DNA, the CDR3 is TGTGCCAGCAGTATTAGGGTAGGCGAGCAGTACTTC.

The chain carries TRBV6-1 and TRBJ1-6; D remains ambiguous. The germline CDR1 and CDR2 sequences are MNHNS and SASEGT. The CDR3 is 14 residues long. Trimming left V 3 bases short and J 10 bases short, with 13 bases between. CDR3 nucleotide sequence: TGTGCCAGCAGTGACCCGCTTGGAAAATCACCCCTCCACTTT. This gives the protein CASSDPLGKSPLHF.

This clonotype has a count of ten or more. This chain links TRBV29-1 with TRBJ1-1; weak D call: TRBD1 (6 bases). The germline gives CDR1 SQVTM, CDR2 ANQGSEA. This CDR3 is 13 amino acids long. Deletions cut 3 bases from V and 7 bases from J, with 15 bases between. CDR3 in DNA: TGCAGCGTTGATGACAGGCAGACTTTTGAAGCTTTCTTT. It is translated as CSVDDRQTFEAFF.

There are many counts of this clonotype. This chain uses TRBV6-5 with TRBJ1-3; 7 bases match TRBD1. J was trimmed by 0 bases and V by 6 bases; bases with no gene match: 8. This CDR3 has 16 amino acids. CDR1 is MNHEY, CDR2 SVGAGI, per germline. The CDR3 sequence: CASSRGRDSSGNTIYF. The CDR3 nucleotides read TGTGCCAGCAGCCGAGGAAGGGACAGCTCTGGAAACACCATATATTTT.

This clonotype was seen at least ten times. The chain joins TRBV6-1 to TRBJ1-1, with 7 positions matching TRBD1. The CDR3 has 13 residues. Looked up from germline, CDR1 is MNHNS and CDR2 is SASEGT. J lost 1 base, V lost 8 bases, and 4 bases had no gene match. The CDR3 region is CASGDRQNTEAFF. CDR3 in DNA: TGTGCCAGCGGGGACAGACAGAACACTGAAGCTTTCTTT.

This clonotype was counted many times. The chain is built from TRBV11-2 and TRBJ2-2; 8 bases fit TRBD1. The germline V gene has CDR1 SGHAT and CDR2 FQNNGV. CDR3 length equals 15 residues. J gave up 1 base and V 7 bases, and 5 bases lay outside the gene matches. CDR3 coding DNA: TGTGCCAGCACCTGGGGGACAGGGAACACCGGGGAGCTGTTTTTT. Its protein product is CASTWGTGNTGELFF.